This T cell receptor beta chain is from a study of blood T cell repertoires in COVID-19. The length of the CDR3 is 14 residues. Germline loops: CDR1 SNHLY, CDR2 FYNNEI. The ends were cut back, 0 bases at V and 6 bases at J, with 9 bases in the middle. Measured with immunoSEQ multiplex PCR; TCRdb has only the in-frame clones, and not every one. This sample yields approximately 62,000 clones, of which under 85% are seen a single time; over 5% belongs to the top ten. What was sequenced was peripheral blood. This chain uses TRBV2 with TRBJ1-5; TRBD1 might be the D (6 bases). The TCR originated in a woman in her forties or fifties with active or convalescent COVID-19. The CDR3: CASSEAQGSQPQHF. The CDR3, as DNA: TGTGCCAGCAGTGAAGCGCAGGGGTCTCAGCCCCAGCATTTT.